The 23 T cell receptor beta chains in this list originate from one sample, sequenced in a study of blood T cell repertoires in COVID-19. Assay used: immunoSEQ multiplex PCR; TCRdb lists only in-frame clones, some missing. The profile shows approximately 220,000 clones, roughly 88% of them singletons. Sequencing was performed on peripheral blood. The receptors stem from a man aged 35-49 years with acute or convalescent COVID-19.

The V and J genes are TRBV6-5 and TRBJ2-3; D perhaps matches TRBD2 (6 bases). CDR1 is MNHEY and CDR2 is SVGAGI in the germline V gene. The CDR3 length is 15 residues. Trimming pared 0 bases from V and 0 bases from J, leaving 7 bases between. CDR3 coding DNA: TGTGCCAGCAGTTACTCAGGGACTAGCACAGATACGCAGTATTTT. Translating it yields CASSYSGTSTDTQYF.

Here the CDR3 DNA reads TGTGCCAGCAGGGACAGGGGACTCTCTGGAAACACCATATATTTT. Its translation is CASRDRGLSGNTIYF. J is TRBJ1-3 and V is TRBV6-5; TRBD1 aligns across 9 bases. The CDR3 covers 15 residues. V lost 6 bases to trimming and J lost 0 bases; unmatched junction nucleotides: 3. The germline V gene has CDR1 MNHEY and CDR2 SVGAGI.

The rearrangement uses TRBV29-1 and TRBJ1-2, with D possibly TRBD1 on 6 matching bases. The CDR3 runs 13 residues. V was trimmed by 5 bases and J by 4 bases, leaving 14 bases between them. CDR1 and CDR2 (germline): SQVTM, ANQGSEA. CDR3 DNA: TGCAGCGTTTCACAGGGTATTGGCTATGGCTACACCTTC. Protein sequence: CSVSQGIGYGYTF.

J is TRBJ2-2 and V is TRBV3-1 (or the pseudogene TRBV3-2); 12 bases line up with TRBD1. Germline CDR1 and CDR2: LGHDT and YNNKEL (reference sequence). The CDR3 covers 18 residues. V lost 5 bases to trimming and J lost 2 bases; unmatched junction nucleotides: 9. The CDR3 protein is CASSYKDGTGGNTGELFF. Here the CDR3 DNA reads TGTGCCAGCAGCTACAAAGACGGGACAGGGGGCAACACCGGGGAGCTGTTTTTT.

The chain recombines TRBV5-1 with TRBJ1-1, with a weak D call TRBD1 (5 bases). Germline CDR1 and CDR2: SGHRS and YFSETQ. V was trimmed by 1 base and J by 3 bases, leaving 10 bases between them. The CDR3 consists of 14 residues. The CDR3: CASSLTGADTEAFF. CDR3 sequence (DNA): TGCGCCAGCAGCTTGACAGGTGCCGACACTGAAGCTTTCTTT.

The sample holds a few counts of this clone. This sequence joins TRBV3-1 (or the pseudogene TRBV3-2) and TRBJ1-1; the D is unclear. Between the trimmed V and J ends, which lost 4 bases and 0 bases, there was a span of 12 bases. Germline values: CDR1 LGHDT, CDR2 YNNKEL (reference sequence). The CDR3 runs to 15 residues. DNA for the CDR3: TGTGCCAGCAGCCCCAGAGGGCGTATGAACACTGAAGCTTTCTTT. Its protein product is CASSPRGRMNTEAFF.

V and J are TRBV14 and TRBJ1-1; the D is unclear. The CDR3 is 13 amino acids. Germline lookup yields CDR1 SGHDN and CDR2 FVKESK. V lost 8 bases, J lost 3 bases, and 13 bases lay in between. The CDR3 loop reads CASAWGVDTEAFF. The CDR3 DNA follows: TGTGCCAGCGCCTGGGGAGTAGACACTGAAGCTTTCTTT.

The chain links TRBV19 to TRBJ1-1, with 8 bases matching TRBD1. Trimming took 4 bases from V and 6 from J; bases not matched to a gene: 10. CDR3 length: 15 residues. Germline V CDR1 and CDR2: LNHDA, SQIVND (reference sequence). CDR3 DNA: TGTGCCAGTAGTACCCCCCCGGACAGGGTCCCTGAAGCTTTCTTT. This sequence encodes CASSTPPDRVPEAFF.

The table lists this clone with a few counts. The chain has TRBV19 and TRBJ2-5; TRBD1 matches 8 bases. The CDR3 consists of 14 residues. In germline, CDR1 is LNHDA, CDR2 SQIVND (reference sequence). The V gene end was trimmed by 5 bases and the J gene end by 4 bases; junction bases not matched to a gene: 6. In nucleotides, the CDR3 is TGTGCCAGTAGTGGCACAGGGGGATTAGAGACCCAGTACTTC. Protein sequence: CASSGTGGLETQYF.

V and J are TRBV6-2 or TRBV6-3 and TRBJ2-5; 10 bases fit TRBD2. Germline V gene data show CDR1 as MNHEY and CDR2 as SVGEGT. The CDR3 sequence is 15 residues long. The V and J ends lost 5 bases and 5 bases, in that order; junction bases with no gene match: 8. The CDR3 reads CASSQPTSGMETQYF. The CDR3 DNA follows: TGTGCCAGCAGTCAACCAACTAGCGGGATGGAGACCCAGTACTTC.

The chain links TRBV6-1 to TRBJ1-5; possibly TRBD1 for D (5 bases). This CDR3 is built from 18 residues. Deletions cut 2 bases from V and 5 bases from J, with 22 bases between. Germline V CDR1 and CDR2: MNHNS, SASEGT. CDR3 nucleotides: TGTGCCAGCAGTGAAAGGGGCGGCAGGGTTGGAAGAGATCAGCCCCAGCATTTT. This codes for CASSERGGRVGRDQPQHF.

The chain recombines TRBV5-6 with TRBJ2-1; 8 bases line up with TRBD1. In germline, CDR1 is SGHDT, CDR2 YYEEEE. V was clipped by 3 bases and J by 12 bases; unmatched bases: 5. This CDR3 region has 12 residues. This chain's CDR3 is CASSSTGVRQFF. The CDR3 nucleotides read TGTGCCAGCAGCTCGACAGGGGTTCGGCAGTTCTTC.

The chain recombines TRBV7-9 with TRBJ1-2; D uncertain. Germline V gene lookup returns CDR1 SEHNR and CDR2 FQNEAQ (reference sequence). V gave up 0 bases and J gave up 8 bases, with 10 bases separating them. The CDR3 spans 13 residues. CDR3 DNA sequence: TGTGCCAGCAGCTTAGCGCGGGGAGGAGGCTACACCTTC. This sequence encodes CASSLARGGGYTF.

This chain connects TRBV10-3 to TRBJ1-2; possibly TRBD1 for D (6 bases). CDR1 and CDR2 (germline): ENHRY, SYGVKD. V lost 5 bases and J 5 bases, leaving 18 bases between the germline ends. CDR3 length equals 15 residues. CDR3 DNA: TGTGCCATCAGTCCAGGGACGTCCCAGGGGTATGGCTACACCTTC. Its protein product is CAISPGTSQGYGYTF.

The V call is TRBV4-2, the J call TRBJ1-2, with 7 bases matching TRBD1. V was pared by 2 bases and J by 5 bases, with 8 bases of the junction left unmatched. Germline V CDR1 and CDR2: LGHNA, YNFKEQ. The CDR3 covers 15 residues. CDR3: CASSQRDPGGYGYTF. CDR3 in DNA: TGTGCCAGCAGCCAAAGGGACCCAGGGGGTTATGGCTACACCTTC.

This clone appeared a few times. V and J are TRBV5-1 and TRBJ2-7; TRBD1 agrees at 7 bases. The trim removed 0 bases at V and 5 bases at J, leaving 8 bases unmatched. The CDR3 consists of 15 residues. CDR1 is SGHRS and CDR2 is YFSETQ in the germline V gene. The CDR3, as DNA: TGCGCCAGCAGCTTGGAGGGGGCAGAGTACGACGAGCAGTACTTC. Translating it yields CASSLEGAEYDEQYF.

In DNA, the CDR3 is TGTGCCAGCAGCTCAGGCCCAGGGGGCGTCACTGAAGCTTTCTTT. It translates to CASSSGPGGVTEAFF. The chain is built from TRBV7-9 and TRBJ1-1, with 8 positions matching TRBD1. The CDR3 runs to 15 residues. Germline lookup yields CDR1 SEHNR and CDR2 FQNEAQ (reference sequence). V lost 4 bases and J lost 4; bases outside the gene matches: 8.

The CDR3 DNA reads as TGCGCCAGCAGCTCAGGGGGTCGGGCAGATACGCAGTATTTT. This sequence encodes CASSSGGRADTQYF. The chain uses TRBV5-1 and TRBJ2-3; TRBD1 agrees at 7 bases. Germline V gene lookup returns CDR1 SGHRS and CDR2 YFSETQ. The CDR3 loop spans 14 amino acids. V shed 3 bases, J shed 4 bases, and the junction held 5 bases outside the gene matches.

This clone turned up a few times. The chain links TRBV7-2 to TRBJ2-5; 7 bases agree with TRBD2. V shed 0 bases, J shed 8 bases, and the junction held 9 bases outside the gene matches. The CDR3 is 15 residues long. Germline CDR1 and CDR2: SGHTA and FQGNSA. The CDR3 reads CASSLASASGNTQYF. CDR3 DNA sequence: TGTGCCAGCAGCTTAGCGTCCGCTAGCGGCAACACCCAGTACTTC. The variable domain in full, completed from reference TRBV7-2 and TRBJ2-5, reads GAGVSQSPSNKVTEKGKDVELRCDPISGHTALYWYRQSLGQGLEFLIYFQGNSAPDKSGLPSDRFSAERTGGSVSTLTIQRTQQEDSAVYLCASSLASASGNTQYFGPGTRLLVL.

The V call is TRBV11-2, the J call TRBJ2-7, with 9 bases that match TRBD1. Per the germline V gene, CDR1 is SGHAT and CDR2 is FQNNGV. With V trimmed by 4 bases and J by 6 bases, 4 bases remained unmatched. The CDR3 consists of 13 residues. The CDR3 region is CASSWGTGSEQYF. The DNA for the CDR3 is TGTGCCAGCAGCTGGGGGACAGGGTCCGAGCAGTACTTC.

The chain uses TRBV7-2 and TRBJ1-2; D is ambiguous. The CDR3 consists of 16 residues. From germline, CDR1 is SGHTA and CDR2 FQGNSA. Trimming removed 1 base from V and 1 base from J, with 13 bases in between. CDR3 protein: CASSLVSGNVNYGYTF. Here the CDR3 DNA reads TGTGCCAGCAGCTTAGTGAGCGGAAACGTTAACTATGGCTACACCTTC.

This clone has just a few counts. The rearrangement uses TRBV11-3 and TRBJ2-1; no firm D call. The CDR3 covers 16 residues. The germline V gene has CDR1 SGHNT and CDR2 YENEEA. Trimming cost V 1 base and J 0 bases, with 10 bases left between them. CDR3 amino acids: CASSLGRVSSYNEQFF. DNA of the CDR3: TGTGCCAGCAGCTTAGGTCGGGTGAGCTCCTACAATGAGCAGTTCTTC.

This chain joins TRBV7-2 and TRBJ1-5, with TRBD1 identical over 9 bases. CDR3 length equals 17 residues. V lost 4 bases, J lost 3 bases, and 10 bases stayed unmatched. Germline V lookup: CDR1 SGHTA, CDR2 FQGNSA. CDR3 residues: CASSSNLQGAVNQPQHF. CDR3 DNA sequence: TGTGCCAGCAGCTCAAATCTACAGGGGGCAGTCAATCAGCCCCAGCATTTT.